This TCR beta chain is from a study of T cells expressing NK-cell markers. The germline V gene encodes CDR1 SGHDN and CDR2 FVKESK. The CDR3 loop spans 13 amino acids. TCRdb reprocessed the 5' RACE reads and stores each CDR3 protein as one record, lacking DNA. This table lists 500,000 to 600,000 distinct CDR3 sequences. Study-level results: In roughly six donors, dominant NKG2C+ clonotypes were about 1.0-7.0% of CD8+ T cells. These clonotypes also led the CD3+CD56-NKG2C+ fraction in a few donors.

In the case of this clonotype: The antigen is undetermined.

The clonotype originates from a man aged 18 to 30 in good health. The chain has TRBV14 and TRBJ1-2. The sequenced sample consisted of blood T cells: a sorted CD56 or NKG2C T cell subset, CD4+ or CD8+ T cells, or bulk PBMC T cells (not recorded which). The CDR3: CASSPRTSGGYTF.